This passage covers 22 T cell receptor beta chains from one sample sequenced in a study of T-cell memory formation after mild COVID-19. Via MiXCR, TCRdb re-called the 5' RACE reads, giving one row per CDR3 protein. The repertoire has more than 250,000 distinct CDR3 sequences, about a sixth of them found once; the top ten carry 23%. Input material: PBMCs or a T cell subset sorted from them (not recorded which). These receptors all come from a man in his late teens or twenties who had mild COVID-19 (a few samples of this study predate the infection). Cell type and time point are not known.

The rearrangement links TRBV5-8 to TRBJ2-5; perhaps TRBD1 as D (5 bases). Germline CDR1 and CDR2: SGHTS and YDEGEE. The CDR3 is made up of 14 amino acids. V was trimmed by 0 bases and J by 3 bases, leaving 9 bases between them. Here the CDR3 reads CASSLVGAEETQYF. The CDR3 bases are TGTGCCAGCAGCTTGGTAGGGGCTGAAGAGACCCAGTACTTC.

This sequence joins TRBV29-1 and TRBJ1-3; D is ambiguous. This CDR3 is built from 15 residues. Germline CDR1 reads SQVTM; CDR2 reads ANQGSEA. Trimming stripped 4 bases from V and 8 bases from J, with 21 bases between. DNA for the CDR3: TGCAGCGTTGTAACCTCACAGAGCTCGGGCGACACCATATATTTT. Residues: CSVVTSQSSGDTIYF.

At least ten counts were recorded for this clonotype. The J gene is TRBJ2-7, the V gene TRBV4-1, with a tentative D call TRBD1 (6 bases). The V gene's germline CDR1 is MGHRA and CDR2 YSYEKL. The V end was cut by 4 bases, the J end by 0 bases, with 7 bases between. CDR3 length equals 13 residues. This chain's CDR3 is CASSPGHSYEQYF. The CDR3 DNA is TGCGCCAGCAGCCCGGGACACTCCTACGAGCAGTACTTC.

The chain employs TRBV4-1 and TRBJ2-3; a possible D gene is TRBD2 (6 bases). This CDR3 is 15 amino acids long. V lost 2 bases to trimming and J lost 6 bases, with 15 bases between them. The germline CDR1 and CDR2 sequences are MGHRA and YSYEKL. CDR3 DNA: TGCGCCAGCAGCCAACGGTGGGTTGGAGGGGATACGCAGTATTTT. Protein sequence: CASSQRWVGGDTQYF.

This clonotype came up a few times. The chain is built from TRBV4-1 and TRBJ2-7, with D unclear. The CDR3 loop spans 14 amino acids. The V end was cut by 1 base, the J end by 1 base, with 8 bases between. Germline CDR1 is MGHRA and CDR2 is YSYEKL. CDR3: CASSQVGQSYEQYF. The DNA for the CDR3 is TGCGCCAGCAGCCAAGTCGGCCAGTCCTACGAGCAGTACTTC.

The V and J genes are TRBV5-1 and TRBJ2-3; TRBD1 is a possible D gene (5 bases). The germline V and J ends were trimmed by 3 bases and 4 bases, with 9 bases remaining between them. Germline-derived CDR1 and CDR2 are SGHRS and YFSETQ. This CDR3 region has 13 residues. The CDR3 DNA reads as TGCGCCAGCAGCTGGGTGGGGCCAGATACGCAGTATTTT. Residues: CASSWVGPDTQYF. Full variable domain (rest looked up from reference TRBV5-1 and TRBJ2-3): KAGVTQTPRYLIKTRGQQVTLSCSPISGHRSVSWYQQTPGQGLQFLFEYFSETQRNKGNFPGRFSGRQFSNSRSEMNVSTLELGDSALYLCASSWVGPDTQYFGPGTRLTVL.

This clonotype was observed many times. J is TRBJ2-7 and V is TRBV30; no firm D call. With 0 bases removed from V and 4 bases from J, the gap between germline ends came to 7 bases. The CDR3 spans 12 residues. The germline CDR1 and CDR2 sequences are GTSNPN and SVGIG (reference sequence). The DNA for the CDR3 is TGTGCCTGGAGTGTGGATCGATACGAGCAGTACTTC. Its translation: CAWSVDRYEQYF. Full variable domain (outside the CDR3, taken from reference TRBV30 and TRBJ2-7): SQTIHQWPATLVQPVGSPLSLECTVEGTSNPNLYWYRQAAGRGLQLLFYSVGIGQISSEVPQNLSASRPQDRQFILSSKKLLLSDSGFYLCAWSVDRYEQYFGPGTRLTVT.

This clonotype was seen more than once but under ten times. The chain is built from TRBV5-1 and TRBJ2-6; D is unresolved. With 0 bases removed from V and 4 bases from J, the gap between germline ends came to 5 bases. Germline CDR1 and CDR2: SGHRS and YFSETQ. The length of the CDR3 is 14 residues. CDR3 amino acids: CASSLALGANVLTF. For the CDR3, the DNA is TGCGCCAGCAGCTTGGCTCTCGGGGCCAACGTCCTGACTTTC.

The CDR3 DNA reads as TGTGCCATCAGTGAGGGCAGGGGGGGCAATCAGCCCCAGCATTTT. Translated, it gives CAISEGRGGNQPQHF. The V gene is TRBV10-3, the J gene TRBJ1-5; 7 nucleotides agree with TRBD1. This CDR3 contains 15 residues. V dropped 2 bases and J dropped 2; count of bases not matched to a gene: 3. CDR1 ENHRY and CDR2 SYGVKD come from the germline V gene.

This clonotype was seen repeatedly, ten times or more. Here the CDR3 DNA reads TGTGCCAGCAACCAGGGTGGGCAGGAGCTCACCGGGGAGCTGTTTTTT. Encoded protein: CASNQGGQELTGELFF. V usage is TRBV11-2 and J usage is TRBJ2-2; D might be TRBD1 (5 bases). This CDR3 contains 16 residues. Trimming removed 7 bases at V and 4 bases at J, with 19 bases between. The germline V gene has CDR1 SGHAT and CDR2 FQNNGV.

The gene calls are TRBV7-2 and TRBJ2-3; D gene ambiguous. The CDR3 has 16 amino acids. Germline V lookup: CDR1 SGHTA, CDR2 FQGNSA. Deletions cut 1 base from V and 0 bases from J, with 11 bases between. The CDR3 here is CASSLVVGASTDTQYF. The CDR3 DNA reads as TGTGCCAGCAGCTTAGTAGTTGGCGCTAGCACAGATACGCAGTATTTT.

This clonotype has a single count. This sequence joins TRBV7-8 and TRBJ2-7, with 9 bases identical to TRBD1. Germline trimming cut 4 bases from V and 5 bases from J; bases unmatched to any gene: 9. CDR3 size: 15 residues. Germline V lookup: CDR1 SGHVS, CDR2 FQNEAQ. The CDR3 sequence is CASSSSGQGVHEQYF. The CDR3, as DNA: TGTGCCAGCAGCTCATCGGGACAGGGAGTCCACGAGCAGTACTTC.

DNA of the CDR3: TGTGCCAGCAGCCCCGGGACCGGGGTAGGGGCTTTCTTT. Its translation: CASSPGTGVGAFF. This chain connects TRBV7-2 to TRBJ1-1; D is possibly TRBD1 (5 bases). This CDR3 region has 13 residues. Trimming removed 5 bases from V and 11 bases from J, with 18 bases in between. The germline V gene has CDR1 SGHTA and CDR2 FQGNSA.

This clonotype was recorded many times. This sequence joins TRBV12-5 and TRBJ2-6, with TRBD1 as a possible D gene (6 bases). CDR1 and CDR2 from the germline V gene are LGHNT and FRNRAP. This CDR3 region has 17 residues. Trimming took 4 bases from V and 0 from J, leaving 13 bases between them. This CDR3 reads CASGWGHLASGANVLTF. As DNA, the CDR3 is TGTGCTAGTGGTTGGGGACACCTGGCCTCTGGGGCCAACGTCCTGACTTTC.

Written as DNA, the CDR3 is TGTGCCAGCAGCTTAAATTTCGAGCAGTACTTC. It encodes CASSLNFEQYF. This chain connects TRBV11-2 to TRBJ2-7; D is ambiguous. Looked up from germline, CDR1 is SGHAT and CDR2 is FQNNGV. V lost 2 bases and J lost 6, with 5 bases in between. CDR3 length equals 11 residues.

In DNA form, the CDR3 reads TGTGCCAGCAGCTTTAGCAAGTGGCAGAACAAAAACATTCAGTACTTC. Its translation is CASSFSKWQNKNIQYF. The chain recombines TRBV7-2 with TRBJ2-4; D unclear. Germline CDR1 reads SGHTA; CDR2 reads FQGNSA. The CDR3 consists of 16 residues. V lost 3 bases to trimming and J lost 3 bases, with 15 bases between them. The complete variable domain, with remaining parts taken from reference TRBV7-2 and TRBJ2-4, reads GAGVSQSPSNKVTEKGKDVELRCDPISGHTALYWYRQSLGQGLEFLIYFQGNSAPDKSGLPSDRFSAERTGGSVSTLTIQRTQQEDSAVYLCASSFSKWQNKNIQYFGAGTRLSVL.

V gene TRBV6-5 combines with J gene TRBJ1-2; 8 nucleotides match TRBD1. The CDR3 length is 15 residues. V was clipped by 2 bases and J by 1 base; unmatched bases: 3. CDR1 is MNHEY, CDR2 SVGAGI, per germline. The CDR3 DNA reads as TGTGCCAGCAGTTACGGACAGGGCCATAACTATGGCTACACCTTC. It yields the protein CASSYGQGHNYGYTF.

This clonotype was counted a few times. Written as DNA, the CDR3 is TGTGCCAGCAGCATGCCCGTTGCCGGGGCCAACGTCCTGACTTTC. It is translated as CASSMPVAGANVLTF. V usage is TRBV5-6 and J usage is TRBJ2-6; D not certain. V gave up 4 bases and J gave up 4 bases, with 12 bases separating them. This CDR3 comprises 15 residues. Germline CDR1 reads SGHDT; CDR2 reads YYEEEE.

J is TRBJ2-3 and V is TRBV5-4; TRBD2 matches 14 bases. Germline lookup yields CDR1 SGHNT and CDR2 YYREEE (reference sequence). V shed 4 bases, J shed 0 bases, and the junction held 7 bases outside the gene matches. CDR3 length: 18 residues. CDR3 bases: TGTGCCAGCAGCCCGGGACTAGCGGGGGCCGCTAGCACAGATACGCAGTATTTT. Translating it yields CASSPGLAGAASTDTQYF.

Of note for this clonotype: An end of the junction does not agree with germline; a read error may underlie this. This chain joins TRBV28 and TRBJ1-1, with a possible D match to TRBD1 (5 bases). The CDR3 is 14 residues long. Germline V gene lookup returns CDR1 MDHEN and CDR2 SYDVKM. This CDR3 reads CASSLYRYLWDLNF. In nucleotides, the CDR3 is TGTGCCAGCAGTTTATATCGTTATTTGTGGGACCTCAACTTT.

V is TRBV5-5 and J is TRBJ2-6, with D possibly matching TRBD2 (6 bases). With 0 bases removed from V and 1 base from J, the gap between germline ends came to 8 bases. The CDR3 is 16 amino acids. Germline loops: CDR1 SGHKS, CDR2 YYEKEE (reference sequence). The CDR3 DNA reads TGTGCCAGCAGCTTGGAAGGAGGGTCTGGGGCCAACGTCCTGACTTTC. This translates into CASSLEGGSGANVLTF.

The chain employs TRBV3-2 and TRBJ1-2; the D call TRBD1 from the table was never checked on the DNA. TRBV3-2 is flagged as a pseudogene. The CDR3 consists of 15 residues. As DNA, the CDR3 is TGTGCCAGCAGCCAAAAACTCCGGGACAGTTATGGCTACACCTTC. Its translation is CASSQKLRDSYGYTF.